Presented here are 21 T cell receptor beta chains from one specimen sequenced in a study of identifying expanded T cells in peripheral blood. Measured with immunoSEQ multiplex PCR; TCRdb has only the in-frame clones, and not every one. The sample has around 47,000 clones, 70% to 85% seen once. The source material was blood. The source is a person aged 18-70 years in good health.

This chain connects TRBV7-6 to TRBJ2-5; D possibly corresponds to TRBD2 (6 bases). Germline V gene lookup returns CDR1 SGHVS and CDR2 FNYEAQ. Trimming shortened V by 4 bases and J by 4 bases, and 10 bases separated the two germline ends. This CDR3 comprises 13 residues. CDR3 region: CASSSGTAETQYF. CDR3 DNA sequence: TGTGCCAGCAGCTCCGGGACTGCAGAGACCCAGTACTTC.

V is TRBV15 and J is TRBJ1-2, with D perhaps matching TRBD1 (6 bases). The CDR3 runs to 16 residues. From germline, CDR1 is LNHNV and CDR2 YYDKDF (reference sequence). Trimming removed 3 bases at V and 4 bases at J, with 18 bases between. CDR3 residues: CATSRTGDGGRYGYTF. The CDR3, as DNA: TGTGCCACCAGCAGGACGGGCGATGGGGGCCGCTATGGCTACACCTTC.

This chain links TRBV7-3 with TRBJ1-1, with D perhaps matching TRBD1 (5 bases). Germline values: CDR1 SGHTA, CDR2 FQGTGA. This CDR3 spans 15 amino acids. V was trimmed by 3 bases and J by 1 base, leaving 12 bases between them. The CDR3 here is CASSFVRVSNTEAFF. Here the CDR3 DNA reads TGTGCCAGCAGCTTTGTCAGGGTCTCGAACACTGAAGCTTTCTTT. Drawing the rest from reference TRBV7-3 and TRBJ1-1, the complete variable domain is GAGVSQTPSNKVTEKGKYVELRCDPISGHTALYWYRQSLGQGPEFLIYFQGTGAADDSGLPNDRFFAVRPEGSVSTLKIQRTERGDSAVYLCASSFVRVSNTEAFFGQGTRLTVV.

The chain has TRBV6-1 and TRBJ1-2; D ambiguous. The CDR3 is 13 residues long. The V and J ends lost 6 bases and 5 bases respectively, with 13 bases between them. Germline CDR1 and CDR2: MNHNS and SASEGT. The CDR3 nucleotides are TGTGCCAGCAGCGTTACACAGTATTATGGCTACACCTTC. Protein: CASSVTQYYGYTF.

The count of this clone is one. The gene calls are TRBV28 and TRBJ1-1, with 7 bases matching TRBD1. V trimming: 5 bases; J trimming: 1 base; junction bases outside the gene matches: 4. The CDR3 extends over 14 amino acids. Germline CDR1 MDHEN, CDR2 SYDVKM. The CDR3 is CASSRGGGNTEAFF. CDR3 coding DNA: TGTGCCAGCAGTCGAGGGGGCGGGAACACTGAAGCTTTCTTT.

The chain joins TRBV2 to TRBJ2-7; 11 bases are shared with TRBD2. This CDR3 region has 14 residues. Germline V gene data show CDR1 as SNHLY and CDR2 as FYNNEI. Trimming at V came to 6 bases and at J to 2 bases, leaving 3 bases not matched to a gene. CDR3 coding DNA: TGTGCCAGCAGCTCTAGCGGGGGGCCCTACGAGCAGTACGTC. Residues: CASSSSGGPYEQYV.

This chain connects TRBV7-7 to TRBJ2-7, with D possibly matching TRBD1 (5 bases). Trimming removed 3 bases from V and 0 bases from J, with 12 bases in between. There are 15 residues in the CDR3. CDR1 and CDR2 (germline): SSHAT, FNYEAQ (reference sequence). CDR3 DNA sequence: TGTGCCAGCAGCTTGACCGACAGTAGCTCCTACGAGCAGTACTTC. Encoded protein: CASSLTDSSSYEQYF.

The chain recombines TRBV4-3 with TRBJ2-2, with D tentatively TRBD1 (6 bases). Germline V lookup: CDR1 LGHNA, CDR2 YSLEER. There are 16 residues in the CDR3. Trimming removed 1 base at V and 6 bases at J, with 15 bases between. The CDR3 loop reads CASSQVGQYLPGELFF. CDR3 nucleotide sequence: TGCGCCAGCAGCCAAGTAGGACAGTATCTACCCGGGGAGCTGTTTTTT.

This clone was counted a few times. The V and J genes are TRBV5-1 and TRBJ1-5; possible D gene TRBD1, 5 bases. This CDR3 is built from 15 residues. Germline CDR1 and CDR2: SGHRS and YFSETQ. Trimming cost V 3 bases and J 0 bases, with 10 bases left between them. The CDR3 region has the DNA TGCGCCAGCAGCTGGGGGGATTTTAGCAATCAGCCCCAGCATTTT. Its translation: CASSWGDFSNQPQHF.

CDR3 region: CASSLAKQGIQPQHF. CDR3 DNA sequence: TGTGCCAGCAGCTTAGCGAAACAGGGAATACAGCCCCAGCATTTT. This chain uses TRBV7-8 with TRBJ1-5; TRBD1 is a possible D gene (6 bases). Germline V lookup: CDR1 SGHVS, CDR2 FQNEAQ. The CDR3 is 15 amino acids. V lost 0 bases and J lost 7, with 13 bases in between.

This clone was detected a few times. The chain carries TRBV5-4 and TRBJ1-1; D is uncertain. The CDR3 is 11 amino acids. Trimming took off 7 bases at V and 1 base at J, with 5 bases between the two ends. Germline V gene data show CDR1 as SGHNT and CDR2 as YYREEE (reference sequence). CDR3 loop: CASVGNTEAFF. For the CDR3, the DNA is TGTGCCAGCGTAGGGAACACTGAAGCTTTCTTT.

In its sample, this clone was seen once. The rearrangement joins TRBV5-4 to TRBJ2-1; TRBD2 matches 15 bases. CDR1 and CDR2 from the germline V gene are SGHNT and YYREEE (reference sequence). This CDR3 is 16 amino acids long. Trimming at V came to 3 bases and at J to 6 bases, leaving 4 bases not matched to a gene. CDR3 bases: TGTGCCAGCAGCTCCGGACTAGCGGGGGGGCCCAATGAGCAGTTCTTC. Protein product: CASSSGLAGGPNEQFF.

The chain links TRBV5-1 to TRBJ1-2; no clear D. The CDR3 runs to 13 residues. V lost 5 bases, J lost 7 bases, and 15 bases lay in between. Germline V gene sequence: CDR1 SGHRS, CDR2 YFSETQ. CDR3 region: CASSEMGGRGYTF. The DNA for the CDR3 is TGCGCCAGCAGTGAGATGGGAGGACGTGGCTACACCTTC.

The DNA of the CDR3 is TGTGCCAGCAGCTTAGCTAGCGGGAGACGGGAGACCCAGTACTTC. Translated, it gives CASSLASGRRETQYF. This chain uses TRBV7-9 with TRBJ2-5; 9 positions match TRBD2. Germline CDR1 SEHNR, CDR2 FQNEAQ (reference sequence). The CDR3 has 15 amino acids. With V trimmed by 0 bases and J by 5 bases, 4 bases remained unmatched.

The chain recombines TRBV30 with TRBJ2-7; 7 positions match TRBD1. The germline gives CDR1 GTSNPN, CDR2 SVGIG (reference sequence). V shed 1 base and J 3 bases; nucleotides not matched to a gene: 6. The CDR3 is 14 amino acids. This CDR3 reads CAWSGTGSYYEQYF. Here the CDR3 DNA reads TGTGCCTGGAGTGGGACAGGCTCTTACTACGAGCAGTACTTC.

The rearrangement links TRBV19 to TRBJ1-1; D not certain. Germline loops: CDR1 LNHDA, CDR2 SQIVND (reference sequence). Trimming took 10 bases from V and 0 from J, leaving 12 bases between them. The CDR3 covers 13 residues. DNA of the CDR3: TGTGCCACCGGAGGACGCCTGAACACTGAAGCTTTCTTT. This encodes CATGGRLNTEAFF.

The V gene is TRBV30, the J gene TRBJ1-2; no firm D call. Germline V gene data show CDR1 as GTSNPN and CDR2 as SVGIG (reference sequence). The CDR3 contains 13 residues. Trimming took off 2 bases at V and 4 bases at J, with 11 bases between the two ends. DNA for the CDR3: TGTGCCTGGAGTAGACAATCCGGCTATGGCTACACCTTC. It yields the protein CAWSRQSGYGYTF.

V and J are TRBV5-6 and TRBJ2-5; 10 bases map to TRBD2. This CDR3 has 16 amino acids. From germline, CDR1 is SGHDT and CDR2 YYEEEE. The J segment lost 1 base and the V segment lost 4 bases, leaving 7 bases of the junction unmatched. In DNA form, the CDR3 reads TGTGCCAGCAGCCGGCCCCTAGCGGGGGCCCAAGAGACCCAGTACTTC. This gives the protein CASSRPLAGAQETQYF.

The chain recombines TRBV6-6 with TRBJ1-6; D remains unclear. V dropped 10 bases and J dropped 7 bases, with 8 bases sitting between them. In germline, CDR1 is MNHNY, CDR2 SVGAGI (reference sequence). The CDR3 consists of 11 residues. This CDR3 is CATPSNSPLHF. Written as DNA, the CDR3 is TGTGCCACCCCATCGAATTCACCCCTCCACTTT.

This clone was recorded only once. The chain uses TRBV11-3 and TRBJ2-5; D possibly corresponds to TRBD1 (5 bases). Germline lookup yields CDR1 SGHNT and CDR2 YENEEA. Trimming pared 4 bases from V and 5 bases from J, leaving 11 bases between. This CDR3 has 13 amino acids. CDR3 nucleotides: TGTGCCAGCAGCTCTTGGGGCCCCGAGACCCAGTACTTC. Amino acids: CASSSWGPETQYF.

V and J are TRBV4-2 and TRBJ2-3; D is possibly TRBD1 (6 bases). The CDR3 runs 15 residues. V lost 4 bases to trimming and J lost 1 base, with 12 bases between them. CDR1 LGHNA and CDR2 YNFKEQ come from the germline V gene. CDR3 bases: TGTGCCAGCAGCCCCCAGGGGTCCGGCACAGATACGCAGTATTTT. Encoded protein: CASSPQGSGTDTQYF.